The next 31 T cell receptor beta chains were all read from a single sample in a study of human T cells and chemical hapten exposure. Noted time point: pre-sensitization, week 0. This sample's treatment: therapeutic diphenylcyclopropenone sensitization with weekly scalp DPC. MiXCR was run by TCRdb on the RACE reads, yielding one entry per CDR3 protein. The top ten hold 4.5% to 5.5% of the sample, which has some 70,000 distinct CDR3 sequences, about 10% seen once. This specimen was whole blood, taken in connection with sensitization to the hapten diphenylcyclopropenone (DPC). The receptor set was obtained from a woman aged 50 to 60 with alopecia areata. Some clones in this sample may be carry-over from other donors' samples.

The V and J genes are TRBV11-1 and TRBJ2-3, with D perhaps assigned TRBD1 or TRBD2 (5 bases each). Germline loops: CDR1 SGHAT, CDR2 FQDESV (reference sequence). Trimming left V 3 bases short and J 2 bases short, with 18 bases between. This CDR3 has 17 residues. CDR3 coding DNA: TGTGCCAGCAGCTTCATCGGGACCAGCAGCAACACAGATACGCAGTATTTT. As protein: CASSFIGTSSNTDTQYF.

This clonotype was picked up many times. The CDR3 reads CASSPRRRGNMNTEAFF. CDR3 bases: TGCGCCAGCAGCCCGCGAAGGAGGGGGAACATGAACACTGAAGCTTTCTTT. This chain joins TRBV4-1 and TRBJ1-1; TRBD1 might be the D (6 bases). Trimming removed 4 bases from V and 0 bases from J, with 18 bases in between. Per germline, CDR1 MGHRA and CDR2 YSYEKL. The CDR3 totals 17 residues.

The CDR3 DNA is TGTGCCAGCAGTTCTTCAGTTGGCTACGAGCAGTACTTC. This encodes CASSSSVGYEQYF. This chain links TRBV28 with TRBJ2-7; unclear D gene. CDR3 length: 13 residues. Germline V gene data show CDR1 as MDHEN and CDR2 as SYDVKM. The V gene lost 4 bases and the J gene lost 3 bases, with 10 bases spanning the gap.

Many counts were recorded for this clonotype. The V gene is TRBV5-1, the J gene TRBJ1-2, with D hard to call. From germline, CDR1 is SGHRS and CDR2 YFSETQ. Trimming took 6 bases from V and 3 from J, leaving 12 bases between them. The CDR3 contains 13 residues. The CDR3 sequence is CASNSGVDYGYTF. CDR3 nucleotides: TGCGCCAGCAATTCCGGGGTAGACTATGGCTACACCTTC.

CDR3 DNA sequence: TGTGCTCGAAACCTAGGCAAGGGCAATGAGCAGTTCTTC. The encoded protein is CARNLGKGNEQFF. The rearrangement links TRBV30 to TRBJ2-1; D uncertain. This CDR3 is 13 amino acids long. Germline values: CDR1 GTSNPN, CDR2 SVGIG (reference sequence).

This clonotype was detected ten times or more. The rearrangement links TRBV20-1 to TRBJ2-7; D may be TRBD1 or TRBD2 (6 bases each). V was clipped by 0 bases and J by 2 bases, with 14 bases between them. The CDR3 consists of 15 residues. CDR1 is DFQATT, CDR2 SNEGSKA, per germline (reference sequence). CDR3 DNA: TGCAGTGCTAGAGATCGTAAACGGGGGCCCTACGAGCAGTACTTC. Protein product: CSARDRKRGPYEQYF.

As DNA, the CDR3 is TGCAGTGCCCCGACGGGCTCTGGGGCCAACGTCCTGACTTTC. Translating it yields CSAPTGSGANVLTF. V is TRBV20-1 and J is TRBJ2-6, with D unclear. The V and J ends lost 6 bases and 0 bases respectively, with 9 bases between them. Germline V CDR1 and CDR2: DFQATT, SNEGSKA (reference sequence). The CDR3 extends over 14 amino acids.

The chain has TRBV9 and TRBJ2-2; D remains unclear. Germline-derived CDR1 and CDR2 are SGDLS and YYNGEE. This CDR3 region has 13 residues. Trimming removed 0 bases from V and 6 bases from J, with 6 bases in between. The CDR3 DNA reads as TGTGCCAGCAGCGTAGGTGGGGCCGGGGAGCTGTTTTTT. Encoded protein: CASSVGGAGELFF.

The chain carries TRBV4-1 and TRBJ1-4; D uncertain. CDR3 length equals 16 residues. V gave up 0 bases and J gave up 0 bases, with 8 bases separating them. Germline V gives CDR1 MGHRA, CDR2 YSYEKL. CDR3 in DNA: TGCGCCAGCAGCCAAGAGTCCACAGCAACTAATGAAAAACTGTTTTTT. The encoded protein is CASSQESTATNEKLFF.

This clonotype was detected a few times. The CDR3 DNA sequence: TGTGCCAGCAGAATTTTATGGTCAGATACGCAGTATTTT. Residues: CASRILWSDTQYF. The chain carries TRBV27 and TRBJ2-3; D gene unclear. The V gene's germline CDR1 is MNHEY and CDR2 SMNVEV (reference sequence). The length of the CDR3 is 13 residues. Between the trimmed V and J ends, which lost 6 bases and 4 bases, there was a span of 11 bases.

At least ten counts were recorded for this clonotype. CDR3 nucleotides: TGTGCCAGCTTGGACAATGTTCTCTACAATGAGCAGTTCTTC. This sequence encodes CASLDNVLYNEQFF. The chain recombines TRBV2 with TRBJ2-1; maybe TRBD1 (5 bases). Deletions cut 8 bases from V and 3 bases from J, with 14 bases between. Germline assignment: CDR1 SNHLY and CDR2 FYNNEI. The CDR3 totals 14 residues.

Many counts were recorded for this clonotype. The chain employs TRBV7-2 and TRBJ2-1, with 14 bases matching TRBD2. The CDR3 spans 20 residues. Germline CDR1 reads SGHTA; CDR2 reads FQGNSA. After removal of 0 bases from V and 0 bases from J, the junction contained 7 bases not matched to a gene. CDR3: CASSLARLAGGGSSYNEQFF. In nucleotides, the CDR3 is TGTGCCAGCAGCTTAGCGAGACTAGCGGGAGGGGGGAGCTCCTACAATGAGCAGTTCTTC.

This clonotype has at least ten counts. J is TRBJ2-1 and V is TRBV6-4; 12 bases agree with TRBD2. Germline lookup yields CDR1 MRHNA and CDR2 SNTAGT. CDR3 length equals 17 residues. After removal of 4 bases from V and 9 bases from J, the junction contained 13 bases not matched to a gene. As DNA, the CDR3 is TGTGCCAGCAGTGCAGATGACGGACTAGCGGGAAGTGGTGAGCAGTTCTTC. Protein product: CASSADDGLAGSGEQFF.

This clonotype was observed many times. The chain recombines TRBV6-5 with TRBJ1-3; D is undetermined. The CDR3 has 14 amino acids. Trimming removed 6 bases at V and 4 bases at J, with 13 bases between. CDR1 is MNHEY, CDR2 SVGAGI, per germline. The CDR3 reads CASRITTYGNTIYF. CDR3 in DNA: TGTGCCAGCAGGATCACTACTTACGGAAACACCATATATTTT.

This clonotype was recorded a few times. This rearrangement joins TRBV29-1 to TRBJ1-4; a possible D gene is TRBD1 (5 bases). This CDR3 comprises 11 residues. The germline V and J ends were trimmed by 6 bases and 8 bases, with 10 bases remaining between them. CDR1 is SQVTM and CDR2 is ANQGSEA in the germline V gene. The CDR3 region is CSVHRGEKLFF. CDR3 bases: TGCAGCGTCCACCGGGGCGAAAAACTGTTTTTT.

This clonotype was recorded a few times. The V gene is TRBV6-2 or TRBV6-3, the J gene TRBJ1-5; the D gene is possibly TRBD1 (5 bases). With 6 bases removed from V and 5 bases from J, the gap between germline ends came to 17 bases. Per the germline V gene, CDR1 is MNHEY and CDR2 is SVGEGT. CDR3 length equals 15 residues. The CDR3 loop is CASSLPGVPHQPQHF. The CDR3 DNA sequence: TGTGCCAGCAGCCTACCGGGGGTGCCCCATCAGCCCCAGCATTTT.

This clonotype was recorded a few times. The chain couples TRBV27 to TRBJ2-7; D not resolved. Germline V gene sequence: CDR1 MNHEY, CDR2 SMNVEV (reference sequence). Trimming cost V 0 bases and J 5 bases, with 11 bases left between them. The length of the CDR3 is 14 residues. CDR3 region: CASSLSKGSNEQYF. The CDR3 nucleotides are TGTGCCAGCAGTTTATCGAAGGGTTCCAACGAGCAGTACTTC.

The V and J genes are TRBV2 and TRBJ1-5; D is perhaps TRBD1 (6 bases). V lost 4 bases, J lost 1 base, and 11 bases lay in between. The CDR3 totals 15 residues. Germline V gives CDR1 SNHLY, CDR2 FYNNEI. In DNA form, the CDR3 reads TGTGCCAGCAGTGCCCAGGGGCTAAGCAATCAGCCCCAGCATTTT. Amino acids: CASSAQGLSNQPQHF. Full variable domain (rest looked up from reference TRBV2 and TRBJ1-5): EPEVTQTPSHQVTQMGQEVILRCVPISNHLYFYWYRQILGQKVEFLVSFYNNEISEKSEIFDDQFSVERPDGSNFTLKIRSTKLEDSAMYFCASSAQGLSNQPQHFGDGTRLSIL.

This clonotype was found many times. The V call is TRBV9, the J call TRBJ1-1; weak D call: TRBD1 (6 bases). Trimming left V 2 bases short and J 6 bases short, with 11 bases between. Germline-derived CDR1 and CDR2 are SGDLS and YYNGEE. The CDR3 is made up of 13 amino acids. The CDR3: CASSVSRGSEAFF. The CDR3 DNA reads TGTGCCAGCAGCGTTTCCAGGGGATCTGAAGCTTTCTTT.

This clonotype was found many times. The chain joins TRBV20-1 to TRBJ2-3; 8 bases align to TRBD2. Losses at the gene ends were 3 bases for V and 3 bases for J; bases not matched to a gene: 8. The CDR3 totals 15 residues. Germline V gene sequence: CDR1 DFQATT, CDR2 SNEGSKA (reference sequence). The CDR3 loop is CSASSRLARTDTQYF. The CDR3 bases are TGCAGTGCTAGTTCCCGACTAGCGAGAACAGATACGCAGTATTTT.

This clonotype has a count of ten or more. The rearrangement joins TRBV30 to TRBJ1-1; D may be TRBD1 (5 bases). This CDR3 is built from 15 residues. The V gene lost 0 bases and the J gene lost 6 bases, with 17 bases spanning the gap. Germline V lookup: CDR1 GTSNPN, CDR2 SVGIG (reference sequence). Here the CDR3 reads CAWSVKGRGAPEAFF. CDR3 DNA sequence: TGTGCCTGGAGTGTAAAGGGGCGCGGAGCCCCTGAAGCTTTCTTT.

This clonotype has only a few counts. The J gene is TRBJ2-7, the V gene TRBV4-3; TRBD2 agrees at 10 bases. Germline V lookup: CDR1 LGHNA, CDR2 YSLEER. The CDR3 covers 16 residues. V lost 1 base, J lost 4 bases, and 7 bases stayed unmatched. CDR3 amino acids: CASSQVLTSGTYEQYF. The CDR3 nucleotides read TGCGCCAGCAGCCAAGTTCTAACTAGCGGGACTTACGAGCAGTACTTC.

This chain uses TRBV29-1 with TRBJ2-7; D is unresolved. The CDR3 length is 15 residues. Germline V lookup: CDR1 SQVTM, CDR2 ANQGSEA. Trimming shortened V by 6 bases and J by 0 bases, and 18 bases separated the two germline ends. CDR3 residues: CSVLLGGRLSYEQYF. The CDR3 DNA sequence: TGCAGCGTCCTACTGGGTGGGCGACTCTCCTACGAGCAGTACTTC.

In its sample, this clonotype was seen many times. The chain couples TRBV6-5 to TRBJ1-2, with 8 bases matching TRBD1. Germline V lookup: CDR1 MNHEY, CDR2 SVGAGI. The length of the CDR3 is 12 residues. CDR3 amino acids: CATGGTVYGYTF. CDR3 nucleotides: TGTGCTACAGGGGGGACGGTGTATGGCTACACCTTC.

This clonotype was recorded many times. The chain joins TRBV7-3 to TRBJ1-1, with D possibly TRBD1 on 6 matching bases. V was pared by 5 bases and J by 1 base, with 14 bases between. From germline, CDR1 is SGHTA and CDR2 FQGTGA. The CDR3 extends over 15 amino acids. The CDR3: CASSNTGQPNTEAFF. The CDR3, as DNA: TGTGCCAGCAGCAACACTGGACAGCCGAACACTGAAGCTTTCTTT.

This clonotype was found many times. This sequence joins TRBV27 and TRBJ1-5, with 10 bases aligning to TRBD1. V was clipped by 5 bases and J by 7 bases; unmatched bases: 14. The CDR3 covers 17 residues. Per germline, CDR1 MNHEY and CDR2 SMNVEV (reference sequence). Here the CDR3 reads CASSPKLDRGSRQPQHF. CDR3 nucleotides: TGTGCCAGCAGTCCGAAGCTGGACAGGGGGAGCCGGCAGCCCCAGCATTTT.

The chain is built from TRBV2 and TRBJ2-2; 14 bases agree with TRBD2. Trimming took 4 bases from V and 2 from J; bases not matched to a gene: 6. The CDR3 consists of 18 residues. Germline-derived CDR1 and CDR2 are SNHLY and FYNNEI. The CDR3 loop is CASSGAGTSGGNTGELFF. The CDR3 bases are TGTGCCAGCAGTGGAGCCGGGACTAGCGGGGGTAACACCGGGGAGCTGTTTTTT.

This chain joins TRBV7-9 and TRBJ2-3; TRBD1 is a possible D gene (6 bases). In germline, CDR1 is SEHNR, CDR2 FQNEAQ (reference sequence). This CDR3 is 16 amino acids long. Trimming removed 5 bases at V and 1 base at J, with 16 bases between. In DNA form, the CDR3 reads TGTGCCAGCAGCCGTATGGGGGCCCTCCGCACAGATACGCAGTATTTT. Protein sequence: CASSRMGALRTDTQYF. Combining the CDR3 with reference TRBV7-9 and TRBJ2-3 gives the whole variable domain DTGVSQNPRHKITKRGQNVTFRCDPISEHNRLYWYRQTLGQGPEFLTYFQNEAQLEKSRLLSDRFSAERPKGSFSTLEIQRTEQGDSAMYLCASSRMGALRTDTQYFGPGTRLTVL.

The rearrangement uses TRBV5-1 and TRBJ2-1; the D gene is possibly TRBD2 (5 bases). V was cut by 0 bases and J by 1 base, with 14 bases left in between. Germline values: CDR1 SGHRS, CDR2 YFSETQ. The CDR3 loop spans 17 amino acids. The CDR3 here is CASSLDPIRRSYNEQFF. CDR3 in DNA: TGCGCCAGCAGCTTGGACCCGATTAGGAGGTCCTACAATGAGCAGTTCTTC.

This chain links TRBV28 with TRBJ2-7; D may be TRBD1 (6 bases). CDR3 length: 14 amino acids. The V end lost 6 bases, the J end lost 0 bases, and 12 bases lay between the germline ends. CDR1 MDHEN and CDR2 SYDVKM come from the germline V gene. This CDR3 is CASRTGYSSYEQYF. The CDR3 nucleotides read TGTGCCAGCAGAACAGGGTACTCCTCCTACGAGCAGTACTTC. Full variable domain (outside the CDR3, taken from reference TRBV28 and TRBJ2-7): DVKVTQSSRYLVKRTGEKVFLECVQDMDHENMFWYRQDPGLGLRLIYFSYDVKMKEKGDIPEGYSVSREKKERFSLILESASTNQTSMYLCASRTGYSSYEQYFGPGTRLTVT.

This clonotype was seen more than once but under ten times. The chain recombines TRBV20-1 with TRBJ1-3; D possibly corresponds to TRBD1 (5 bases). The CDR3 sequence is 14 residues long. Germline V gene sequence: CDR1 DFQATT, CDR2 SNEGSKA (reference sequence). V lost 5 bases, J lost 4 bases, and 15 bases lay in between. The CDR3 region is CSAGGRDGGNTIYF. CDR3 nucleotide sequence: TGCAGTGCTGGAGGCCGGGACGGAGGAAACACCATATATTTT.